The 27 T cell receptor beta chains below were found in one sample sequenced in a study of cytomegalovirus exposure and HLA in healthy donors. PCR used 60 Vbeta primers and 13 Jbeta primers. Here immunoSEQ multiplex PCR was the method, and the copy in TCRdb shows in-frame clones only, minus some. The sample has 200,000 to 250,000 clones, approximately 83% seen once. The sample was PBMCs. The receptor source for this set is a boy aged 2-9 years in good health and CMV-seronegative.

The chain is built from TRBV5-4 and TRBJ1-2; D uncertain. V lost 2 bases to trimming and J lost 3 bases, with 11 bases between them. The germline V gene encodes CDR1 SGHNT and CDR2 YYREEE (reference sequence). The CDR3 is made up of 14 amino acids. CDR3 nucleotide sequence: TGTGCCAGCAGCTTTCATGGAGGAGACTATGGCTACACCTTC. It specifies CASSFHGGDYGYTF.

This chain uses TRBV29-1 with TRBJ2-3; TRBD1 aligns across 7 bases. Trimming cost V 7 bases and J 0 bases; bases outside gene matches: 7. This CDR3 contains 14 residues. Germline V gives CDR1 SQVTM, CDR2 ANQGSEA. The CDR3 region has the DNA TGCAGCGCCCAACAGGGGATTAGCACAGATACGCAGTATTTT. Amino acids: CSAQQGISTDTQYF.

The CDR3 is CAWRTGTTAFYEQYF. CDR3 nucleotide sequence: TGTGCCTGGAGAACCGGGACTACCGCTTTTTATGAGCAGTACTTC. V is TRBV30 and J is TRBJ2-7; 7 nucleotides match TRBD2. The CDR3 spans 15 residues. The germline gives CDR1 GTSNPN, CDR2 SVGIG (reference sequence). V lost 3 bases, J lost 7 bases, and 15 bases stayed unmatched. Complete variable domain (other parts from reference TRBV30 and TRBJ2-7): SQTIHQWPATLVQPVGSPLSLECTVEGTSNPNLYWYRQAAGRGLQLLFYSVGIGQISSEVPQNLSASRPQDRQFILSSKKLLLSDSGFYLCAWRTGTTAFYEQYFGPGTRLTVT.

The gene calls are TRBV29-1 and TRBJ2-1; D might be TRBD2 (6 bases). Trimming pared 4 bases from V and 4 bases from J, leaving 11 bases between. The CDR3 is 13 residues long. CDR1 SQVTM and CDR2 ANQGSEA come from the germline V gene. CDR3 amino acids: CSVVGTPYNEQFF. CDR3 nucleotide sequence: TGCAGCGTTGTTGGGACTCCGTACAATGAGCAGTTCTTC.

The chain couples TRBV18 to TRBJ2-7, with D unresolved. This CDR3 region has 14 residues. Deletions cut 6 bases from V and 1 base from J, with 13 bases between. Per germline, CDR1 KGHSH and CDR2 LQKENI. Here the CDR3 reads CASSPHVESYEQYF. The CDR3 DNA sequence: TGTGCCAGCTCCCCCCATGTGGAGTCCTACGAGCAGTACTTC.

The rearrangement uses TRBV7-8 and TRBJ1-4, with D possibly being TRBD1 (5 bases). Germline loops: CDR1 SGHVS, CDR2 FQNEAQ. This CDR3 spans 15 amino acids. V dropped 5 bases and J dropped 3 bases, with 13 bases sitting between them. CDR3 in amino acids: CASSAQGGPNEKLFF. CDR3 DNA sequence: TGTGCCAGCAGCGCCCAGGGAGGGCCTAATGAAAAACTGTTTTTT. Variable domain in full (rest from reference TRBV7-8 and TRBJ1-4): GAGVSQSPRYKVAKRGQDVALRCDPISGHVSLFWYQQALGQGPEFLTYFQNEAQLDKSGLPSDRFFAERPEGSVSTLKIQRTQQEDSAVYLCASSAQGGPNEKLFFGSGTQLSVL.

The CDR3 here is CARSFAVAGGYEQFF. The CDR3 nucleotides read TGTGCCAGAAGCTTTGCCGTGGCGGGAGGTTATGAGCAGTTCTTC. The chain links TRBV5-3 to TRBJ2-1; TRBD2 agrees at 8 bases. TRBV5-3 carries the ORF label, with uncertain function. The junction had 9 bases not matched to a gene; V was cut back by 2 bases and J by 8 bases. CDR3 size: 15 residues.

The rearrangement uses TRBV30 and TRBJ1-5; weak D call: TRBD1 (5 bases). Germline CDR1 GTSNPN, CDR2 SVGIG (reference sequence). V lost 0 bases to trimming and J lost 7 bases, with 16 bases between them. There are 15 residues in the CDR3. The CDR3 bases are TGTGCCTGGAGTGTGGGGCAGGCCGGGGGGCAGCCCCAGCATTTT. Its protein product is CAWSVGQAGGQPQHF.

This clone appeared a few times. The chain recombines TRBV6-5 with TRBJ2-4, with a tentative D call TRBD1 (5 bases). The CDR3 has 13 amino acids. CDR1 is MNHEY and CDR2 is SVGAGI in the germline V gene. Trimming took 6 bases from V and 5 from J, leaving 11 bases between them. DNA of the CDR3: TGTGCCAGCAGCAAGGGCAGGGAAAACATTCAGTACTTC. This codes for CASSKGRENIQYF.

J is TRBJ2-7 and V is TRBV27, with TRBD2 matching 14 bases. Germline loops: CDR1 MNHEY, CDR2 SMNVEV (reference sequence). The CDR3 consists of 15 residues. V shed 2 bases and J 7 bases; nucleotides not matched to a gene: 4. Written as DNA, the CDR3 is TGTGCCAGCAGTTTAGGGACTAGCGGGAGCGGGGAGCAGTACTTC. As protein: CASSLGTSGSGEQYF.

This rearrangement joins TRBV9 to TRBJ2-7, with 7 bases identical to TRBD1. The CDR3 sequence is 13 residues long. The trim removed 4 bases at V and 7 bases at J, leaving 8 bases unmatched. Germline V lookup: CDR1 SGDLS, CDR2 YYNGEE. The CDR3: CASSPPRGREQYF. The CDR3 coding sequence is TGTGCCAGCAGCCCCCCAAGGGGGCGTGAGCAGTACTTC.

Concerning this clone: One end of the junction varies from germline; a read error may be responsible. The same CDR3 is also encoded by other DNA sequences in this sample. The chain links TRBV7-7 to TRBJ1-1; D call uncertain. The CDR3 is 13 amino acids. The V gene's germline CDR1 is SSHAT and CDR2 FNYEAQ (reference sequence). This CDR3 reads CASSLSVNTEAFF. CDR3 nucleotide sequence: TGTGCTAGCAGCTTATCGGTGAACACTGAAGCTTTCTTT.

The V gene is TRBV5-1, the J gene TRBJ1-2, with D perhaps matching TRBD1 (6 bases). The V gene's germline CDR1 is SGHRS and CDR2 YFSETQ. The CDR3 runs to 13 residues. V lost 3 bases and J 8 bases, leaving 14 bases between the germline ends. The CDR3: CASSSTGGGGYTF. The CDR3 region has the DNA TGCGCCAGCAGCTCGACAGGAGGAGGAGGCTACACCTTC.

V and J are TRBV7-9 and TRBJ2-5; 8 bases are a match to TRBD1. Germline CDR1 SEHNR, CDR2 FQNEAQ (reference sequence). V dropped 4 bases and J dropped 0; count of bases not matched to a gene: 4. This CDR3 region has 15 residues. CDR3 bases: TGTGCCAGCAGCTCGGGACAGGCAAACCAAGAGACCCAGTACTTC. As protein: CASSSGQANQETQYF.

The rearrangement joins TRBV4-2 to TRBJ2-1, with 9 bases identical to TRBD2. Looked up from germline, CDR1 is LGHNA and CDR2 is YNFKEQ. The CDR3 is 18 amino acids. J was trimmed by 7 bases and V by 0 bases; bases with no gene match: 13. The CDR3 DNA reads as TGTGCCAGCAGCCAAGATCGAGTAGCGGGAGAATCTCGGAATGAGCAGTTCTTC. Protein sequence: CASSQDRVAGESRNEQFF.

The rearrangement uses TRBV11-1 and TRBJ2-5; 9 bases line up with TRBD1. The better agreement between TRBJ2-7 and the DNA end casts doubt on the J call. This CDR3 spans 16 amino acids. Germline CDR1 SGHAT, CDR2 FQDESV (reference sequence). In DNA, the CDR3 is TGTGCCAGCAGCTTAGTAGGGACAGGGAATGCCTACGAGCAGTACTTC. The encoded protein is CASSLVGTGNAYEQYF.

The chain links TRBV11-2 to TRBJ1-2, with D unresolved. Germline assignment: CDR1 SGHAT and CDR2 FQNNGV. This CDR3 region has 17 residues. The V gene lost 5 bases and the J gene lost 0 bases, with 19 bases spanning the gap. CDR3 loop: CASSPRRVRGPNYGYTF. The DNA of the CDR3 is TGTGCCAGCAGCCCTAGAAGAGTGCGCGGGCCTAACTATGGCTACACCTTC. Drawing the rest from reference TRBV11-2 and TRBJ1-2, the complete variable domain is EAGVAQSPRYKIIEKRQSVAFWCNPISGHATLYWYQQILGQGPKLLIQFQNNGVVDDSQLPKDRFSAERLKGVDSTLKIQPAKLEDSAVYLCASSPRRVRGPNYGYTFGSGTRLTVV.

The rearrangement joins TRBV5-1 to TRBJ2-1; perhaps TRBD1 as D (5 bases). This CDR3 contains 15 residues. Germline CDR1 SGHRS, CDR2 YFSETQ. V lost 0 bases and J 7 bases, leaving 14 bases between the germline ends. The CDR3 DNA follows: TGCGCCAGCAGCTTGGAGGGCAGGGCTGATAATGAGCAGTTCTTC. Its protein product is CASSLEGRADNEQFF.

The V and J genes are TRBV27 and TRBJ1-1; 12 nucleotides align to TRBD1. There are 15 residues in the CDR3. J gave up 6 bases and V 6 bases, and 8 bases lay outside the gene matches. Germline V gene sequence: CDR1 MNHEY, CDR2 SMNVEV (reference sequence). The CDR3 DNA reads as TGTGCCAGCAGGAGCTTGGGACAGGGGGCGCCTGAAGCTTTCTTT. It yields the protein CASRSLGQGAPEAFF.

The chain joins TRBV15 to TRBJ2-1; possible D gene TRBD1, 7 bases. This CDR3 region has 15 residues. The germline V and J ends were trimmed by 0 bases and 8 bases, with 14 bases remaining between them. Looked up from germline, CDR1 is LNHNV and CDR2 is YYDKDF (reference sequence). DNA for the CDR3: TGTGCCACCAGCAGAGATCCCACAGGGGAGGATGAGCAGTTCTTC. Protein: CATSRDPTGEDEQFF.

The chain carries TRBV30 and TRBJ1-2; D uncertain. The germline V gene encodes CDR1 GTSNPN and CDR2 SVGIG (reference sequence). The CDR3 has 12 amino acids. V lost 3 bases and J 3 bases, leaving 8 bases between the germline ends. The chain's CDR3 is CAWRARYYGYTF. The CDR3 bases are TGTGCCTGGAGAGCCAGGTACTATGGCTACACCTTC.

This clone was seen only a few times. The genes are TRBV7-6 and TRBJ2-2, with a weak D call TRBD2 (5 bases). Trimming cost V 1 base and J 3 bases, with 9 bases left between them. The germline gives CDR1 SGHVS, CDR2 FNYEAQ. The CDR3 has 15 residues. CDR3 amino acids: CASSLGRGYTGELFF. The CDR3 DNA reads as TGTGCCAGCAGCTTAGGACGCGGGTACACCGGGGAGCTGTTTTTT.

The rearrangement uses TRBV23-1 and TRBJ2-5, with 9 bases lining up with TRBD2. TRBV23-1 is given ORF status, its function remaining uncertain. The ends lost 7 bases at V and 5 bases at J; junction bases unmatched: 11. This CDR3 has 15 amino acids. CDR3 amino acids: CASTPGSGRWETQYF. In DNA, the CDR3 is TGCGCCAGCACTCCGGGTAGCGGGAGATGGGAGACCCAGTACTTC.

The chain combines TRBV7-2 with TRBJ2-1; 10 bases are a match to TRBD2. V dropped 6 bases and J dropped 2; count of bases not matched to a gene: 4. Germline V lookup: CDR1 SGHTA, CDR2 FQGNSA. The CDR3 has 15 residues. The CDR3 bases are TGTGCCAGCAGGAGCGGGGGGGCCACCTACAATGAGCAGTTCTTC. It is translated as CASRSGGATYNEQFF.

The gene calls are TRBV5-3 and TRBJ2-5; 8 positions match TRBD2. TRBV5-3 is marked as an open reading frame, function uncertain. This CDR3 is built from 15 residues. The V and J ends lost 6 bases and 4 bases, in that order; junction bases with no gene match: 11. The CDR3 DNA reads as TGTGCCAGAATCGTTAGCGGGGCAGGGCCAGAGACCCAGTACTTC. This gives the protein CARIVSGAGPETQYF.

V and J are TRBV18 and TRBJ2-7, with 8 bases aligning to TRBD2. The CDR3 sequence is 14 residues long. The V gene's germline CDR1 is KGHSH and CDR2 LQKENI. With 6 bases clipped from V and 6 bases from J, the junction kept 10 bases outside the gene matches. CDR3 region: CASSIPGGKGEQYF. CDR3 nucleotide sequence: TGTGCCAGCTCCATCCCGGGGGGGAAGGGCGAGCAGTACTTC.

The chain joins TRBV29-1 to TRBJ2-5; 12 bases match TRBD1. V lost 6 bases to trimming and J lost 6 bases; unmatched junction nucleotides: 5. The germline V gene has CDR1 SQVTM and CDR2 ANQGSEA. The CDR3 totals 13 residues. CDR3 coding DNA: TGCAGCGTGGGGGGACAGGGGGCGAAGACCCAGTACTTC. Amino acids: CSVGGQGAKTQYF.